The clone carrying this T cell receptor beta chain was picked up a small number of times. This entry belongs to a study of blood T cell repertoires in COVID-19. Study background: Spain, Italy and the United States supplied samples that represented acute and convalescent COVID-19. T cells, B-cell-depleted T cells, or PBMCs supplied cDNA or gDNA.

Authors' data handling: Amplification of reference gene primers provided the estimated nucleated cell counts. Profiled with immunoSEQ multiplex PCR; TCRdb holds only in-frame clones, not every one. V, J and clone size were drawn from that table, and D and trimming were deduced from the DNA. The repertoire holds 200,000 to 300,000 clones, with around 87% as singletons. Unmatched junction bases numbered 10, after V lost 10 bases and J lost 7 bases. Germline CDR1 LNHDA, CDR2 SQIVND (reference sequence). The CDR3 runs 14 residues. This clonotype originated in a woman in her 40s who had recovered from COVID-19. V usage is TRBV19 and J usage is TRBJ2-2; 9 nucleotides agree with TRBD1. The sequencing sample was made of peripheral blood. As DNA, the CDR3 is TGTGCCACTAAAAGGACAGGGGTTGGCGGGGAGCTGTTTTTT. It yields the protein CATKRTGVGGELFF.